These T cell receptor beta chains were read from a single sample in a study of T-cell memory formation after mild COVID-19. One entry per CDR3 protein results from TCRdb running MiXCR on the 5' RACE reads. This table has 540,000 or so distinct CDR3 sequences, roughly 20% appearing once. The source material was PBMCs or a T cell subset sorted from them (not recorded which). The receptors come from an adult woman who had mild COVID-19 (a few samples of this study predate the infection). Cell type and time point are not known. The CDR3 runs from the conserved cysteine through the conserved F or W. A D gene is named only where the DNA matches it firmly. Size tells how often a clone was seen (once, few, many) or the class of an expanded clone, and some rows leave it out.

J,V,D,length,size,DNA,CDR3
TRBJ2-3,TRBV28,TRBD2,15,NA,TGTGCCAGCAGTTCCCCTAGCGGGACGGTTGATACGCAGTATTTT,CASSSPSGTVDTQYF
TRBJ1-5,TRBV7-2,NA,14,NA,TGTGCCAGCAGCCTAAACGTCGGCAATCAGCCCCAGCATTTT,CASSLNVGNQPQHF
TRBJ2-3,TRBV5-1,TRBD2,15,NA,TGCGCCAGCGGAGGGAGCGGGAGCAGCACAGATACGCAGTATTTT,CASGGSGSSTDTQYF
TRBJ2-3,TRBV18,TRBD1,15,few,TGTGCCAGCTCAAGGGACAGCCCTCGCACAGATACGCAGTATTTT,CASSRDSPRTDTQYF
TRBJ2-1,TRBV15,NA,15,few,TGTGCCACCAGCAGTGACAGCGGAGTCTGGAATGAGCAGTTCTTC,CATSSDSGVWNEQFF
TRBJ2-1,TRBV2,NA,14,few,TGTGCCAGCCGGGCGAGGTTCTCCTACAATGAGCAGTTCTTC,CASRARFSYNEQFF
TRBJ2-3,TRBV7-6,TRBD2,15,few,TGTGCCAGCAGCTTAGTCGGGAGGGCCACAGATACGCAGTATTTT,CASSLVGRATDTQYF
TRBJ2-3,TRBV7-9,NA,17,NA,TGTGCCAGCAGTCCAATACCGGGTCGAAGTGGCACAGATACGCAGTATTTT,CASSPIPGRSGTDTQYF
TRBJ1-2,TRBV9,NA,14,NA,TGTGCCAGCAGCCCAAGTGGGGCAGACTATGGCTACACCTTC,CASSPSGADYGYTF
TRBJ2-2,TRBV12-3/TRBV12-4,TRBD1,18,once,TGTGCCAGCACCGCCCAACCGGGACAGGGGGTGGACCACGGGGAGCTGTTTTTT,CASTAQPGQGVDHGELFF
TRBJ1-4,TRBV4-1,NA,15,NA,TGCGCCAGCAGCCAAGATCGAGTTCCTAATGAAAAACTGTTTTTT,CASSQDRVPNEKLFF
TRBJ2-7,TRBV7-9,NA,15,NA,TGTGCCAGCAGTCTAGGCCCAGGGGCTGGGTACGAGCAGTACTTC,CASSLGPGAGYEQYF
TRBJ2-2,TRBV7-9,NA,16,NA,TGTGCCAGCAGCTTGCGAGGAACTTCCCCCCCCGGGGAGCTGTTTTTT,CASSLRGTSPPGELFF
TRBJ2-2,TRBV12-3/TRBV12-4,TRBD1,15,NA,TGTGCCAGCATCCCGGGACAGAGGAACACCGGGGAGCTGTTTTTT,CASIPGQRNTGELFF
TRBJ1-1,TRBV18,NA,15,NA,TGTGCCAGCTCACCTTCGGGGCGCTTGAACACTGAAGCTTTCTTT,CASSPSGRLNTEAFF
TRBJ2-3,TRBV4-1,TRBD1,17,NA,TGCGCCAGCAGCCAGCCATCCGGGACAGGGGTGGCAGATACGCAGTATTTT,CASSQPSGTGVADTQYF
TRBJ2-7,TRBV27,NA,13,few,TGTGCCAGCAGTTTAAGACAGTACTACGAGCAGTACTTC,CASSLRQYYEQYF
TRBJ1-3,TRBV6-5,NA,14,NA,TGTGCCAGCAGGATACAGGGCTCTGGAAACACCATATATTTT,CASRIQGSGNTIYF
TRBJ2-7,TRBV20-1,TRBD1,15,NA,TGCAGTGCTAGGGGCCTACAGGGGCCCGCCTACGAGCAGTACTTC,CSARGLQGPAYEQYF
TRBJ2-3,TRBV30,NA,13,few,TGTGCCTGGAAGCGGAGCCCAAGGGGTACGCAGTATTTT,CAWKRSPRGTQYF
TRBJ2-7,TRBV24-1,TRBD1,13,NA,TGTGCCACCAGTGAGGAAAACAGGGGCGAGCAGTACTTC,CATSEENRGEQYF
TRBJ2-1,TRBV12-3/TRBV12-4,TRBD2,13,few,TGTGCCAGCAGCTCCGGGGGGTTCAATGAGCAGTTCTTC,CASSSGGFNEQFF
TRBJ2-1,TRBV24-1,NA,12,NA,TGTGCCACCAGTGATTTGCGGACTGAGCAGTTCTTC,CATSDLRTEQFF
TRBJ1-1,TRBV20-1,NA,14,few,TGCAGTGCCCGACTGGCGTCGCGGACAACTGAAGCTTTCTTT,CSARLASRTTEAFF
TRBJ2-7,TRBV5-1,TRBD2,15,few,TGCGCCAGCAGCCCGCCTCAGCGGGAGGGGGACGAGCAGTACTTC,CASSPPQREGDEQYF
TRBJ2-3,TRBV11-3,TRBD1,15,NA,TGTGCCAGCAGCTCAAGACAGGGTGGCACAGATACGCAGTATTTT,CASSSRQGGTDTQYF
TRBJ2-1,TRBV9,NA,15,NA,TGTGCCAGCAGCGTAGTCGGGGGGCCCTACACTGAGCAGTTCTTC,CASSVVGGPYTEQFF
TRBJ1-2,TRBV5-1,TRBD1,15,few,TGCGCCAGCAGCTTGGCCCCACAGGGGGCGGATGGCTACACCTTC,CASSLAPQGADGYTF
TRBJ1-6,TRBV12-3/TRBV12-4,NA,18,many,TGTGCCAGCAGTTTAGTTGGGGTCAAAAGCTCCTATAATTCACCCCTCCACTTT,CASSLVGVKSSYNSPLHF
TRBJ1-2,TRBV12-3/TRBV12-4,NA,16,NA,TGTGCCAGCAGCCTAAACACGTGGCAGGGGTCCTATGGCTACACCTTC,CASSLNTWQGSYGYTF
TRBJ1-5,TRBV6-1,NA,12,few,TGTGCCAGCAGAGGGGTAGGGCAGCCCCAGCATTTT,CASRGVGQPQHF
TRBJ2-7,TRBV12-3/TRBV12-4,TRBD2,14,many,TGTGCCAGCAGCCTAGCGGGAGGGATGGGCGAGCAGTACTTC,CASSLAGGMGEQYF
TRBJ2-1,TRBV15,TRBD1,15,NA,TGTGCCACCAGCAGAGGGGGGACAGGGGGCAATGAGCAGTTCTTC,CATSRGGTGGNEQFF
TRBJ2-1,TRBV7-2,NA,12,few,TGTGCCAGCAGCCTCCAATACAATGAGCAGTTCTTC,CASSLQYNEQFF
TRBJ2-2,TRBV5-4,TRBD1,14,NA,TGTGCCAGAAGCTGGGACAGGTCCGACGGGGAGCTGTTTTTT,CARSWDRSDGELFF
TRBJ2-4,TRBV2,TRBD2,14,NA,TGTGCCGGGGGGGTTAGGGTGTCAAAAAACATTCAGTACTTC,CAGGVRVSKNIQYF
TRBJ2-3,TRBV5-1,NA,14,NA,TGCGCCAGCAGCTTGGGGGGCGACACAGATACGCAGTATTTT,CASSLGGDTDTQYF
TRBJ2-1,TRBV29-1,NA,12,NA,TGCAGTGTAACGCCGAGGACCAATGAGCAGTTCTTC,CSVTPRTNEQFF